What follows are 22 T cell receptor beta chains derived from one specimen sequenced in a study of blood T cell repertoires in COVID-19. Using immunoSEQ multiplex PCR, the repertoire was profiled, and TCRdb retains in-frame clones only, with some absent. The data show roughly 350,000 clones, about 88% seen once. Sample: peripheral blood. These receptor sequences come from a woman between 65 and 79 years old with COVID-19, enrolled during active disease.

The rearrangement uses TRBV19 and TRBJ1-5; D is unclear. Germline lookup yields CDR1 LNHDA and CDR2 SQIVND (reference sequence). The CDR3 spans 13 residues. The V end lost 8 bases, the J end lost 7 bases, and 15 bases lay between the germline ends. The CDR3 sequence is CASSDTVKQPQHF. CDR3 nucleotides: TGTGCCAGTTCCGACACGGTTAAACAGCCCCAGCATTTT.

The rearrangement joins TRBV18 to TRBJ1-3, with 7 bases lining up with TRBD1. This CDR3 is 18 amino acids long. The germline V gene has CDR1 KGHSH and CDR2 LQKENI. J was trimmed by 2 bases and V by 3 bases; bases with no gene match: 13. CDR3 nucleotides: TGTGCCAGCTCACCGGGACAGCAAAGAAAACGACCTGGAAACACCATATATTTT. Translating it yields CASSPGQQRKRPGNTIYF. Using reference TRBV18 and TRBJ1-3 for the parts outside the CDR3, the full variable domain is NAGVMQNPRHLVRRRGQEARLRCSPMKGHSHVYWYRQLPEEGLKFMVYLQKENIIDESGMPKERFSAEFPKEGPSILRIQQVVRGDSAAYFCASSPGQQRKRPGNTIYFGEGSWLTVV.

This clone was seen a few times. The chain uses TRBV27 and TRBJ1-2, with D perhaps TRBD1 (5 bases). This CDR3 spans 11 amino acids. CDR1 and CDR2 from the germline V gene are MNHEY and SMNVEV (reference sequence). V was clipped by 6 bases and J by 4 bases, with 6 bases between them. This CDR3 reads CASRDSYGYTF. As DNA, the CDR3 is TGTGCCAGCAGAGACAGCTATGGCTACACCTTC.

The V and J genes are TRBV5-6 and TRBJ1-5, with TRBD1 matching over 9 bases. From germline, CDR1 is SGHDT and CDR2 YYEEEE. CDR3 length equals 16 residues. With 3 bases clipped from V and 3 bases from J, the junction kept 7 bases outside the gene matches. As DNA, the CDR3 is TGTGCCAGCAGCTCCGCCGGGACAGGGAACAATCAGCCCCAGCATTTT. Translated: CASSSAGTGNNQPQHF.

The chain couples TRBV10-3 to TRBJ1-4, with 8 bases lining up with TRBD1. CDR1 is ENHRY and CDR2 is SYGVKD in the germline V gene. CDR3 length: 14 amino acids. The ends lost 11 bases at V and 5 bases at J; junction bases unmatched: 10. CDR3 nucleotides: TGTGCCGTCGGACCCGGGACAGGAAATGAAAAACTGTTTTTT. Protein sequence: CAVGPGTGNEKLFF.

V and J are TRBV5-1 and TRBJ2-7, with 8 bases fitting TRBD1. The V gene end was trimmed by 7 bases and the J gene end by 0 bases; junction bases not matched to a gene: 3. Germline V CDR1 and CDR2: SGHRS, YFSETQ. This CDR3 region has 13 residues. CDR3 nucleotides: TGCGCCAGCGGGGGACAGGACTCCTACGAGCAGTACTTC. It is translated as CASGGQDSYEQYF.

The gene calls are TRBV11-2 and TRBJ2-7, with TRBD1 identical over 8 bases. This CDR3 has 13 amino acids. The germline V gene has CDR1 SGHAT and CDR2 FQNNGV. V lost 4 bases and J lost 4; bases outside the gene matches: 3. DNA of the CDR3: TGTGCCAGCAGCTCGGACAGGGCTTACGAGCAGTACTTC. It yields the protein CASSSDRAYEQYF.

This chain joins TRBV5-1 and TRBJ2-5; TRBD1 aligns across 12 bases. The CDR3 covers 15 residues. Germline CDR1 reads SGHRS; CDR2 reads YFSETQ. The V and J ends lost 0 bases and 5 bases, in that order; junction bases with no gene match: 2. DNA of the CDR3: TGCGCCAGCAGCTTGGGGGACAGGGGGCATGAGACCCAGTACTTC. Its protein is CASSLGDRGHETQYF.

V and J are TRBV5-4 and TRBJ2-3; a weak D match, TRBD2 (7 bases). The ends were cut back, 2 bases at V and 4 bases at J, with 14 bases in the middle. The CDR3 runs to 15 residues. Germline CDR1 reads SGHNT; CDR2 reads YYREEE (reference sequence). The CDR3 nucleotides read TGTGCCAGCAGCTTAGGAGGGGGGGCGCCAGATACGCAGTATTTT. It codes for CASSLGGGAPDTQYF. The full variable domain, in which reference TRBV5-4 and TRBJ2-3 provide the parts outside the CDR3, is ETGVTQSPTHLIKTRGQQVTLRCSSQSGHNTVSWYQQALGQGPQFIFQYYREEENGRGNFPPRFSGLQFPNYSSELNVNALELDDSALYLCASSLGGGAPDTQYFGPGTRLTVL.

This clone was seen once. The rearrangement links TRBV3-1 (or the pseudogene TRBV3-2) to TRBJ1-6, with D perhaps matching TRBD1 (5 bases). Germline loops: CDR1 LGHDT, CDR2 YNNKEL (reference sequence). CDR3 length: 16 residues. V lost 1 base and J lost 11, with 18 bases in between. CDR3 sequence (DNA): TGTGCCAGCAGCCAAGCGAATCCCGGGTCGGGGGCACCCCTCCACTTT. Its translation is CASSQANPGSGAPLHF.

The CDR3 DNA follows: TGCGCCAGCAGCTTGGATGCAGGGGTATGGACCGGGGAGCTGTTTTTT. It encodes CASSLDAGVWTGELFF. The V gene is TRBV5-1, the J gene TRBJ2-2, with D possibly TRBD1 on 6 matching bases. There are 16 residues in the CDR3. Germline CDR1 is SGHRS and CDR2 is YFSETQ. V was clipped by 0 bases and J by 5 bases, with 14 bases between them.

The chain employs TRBV7-9 and TRBJ1-2; 7 nucleotides agree with TRBD1. This CDR3 has 14 amino acids. Germline V gene data show CDR1 as SEHNR and CDR2 as FQNEAQ (reference sequence). Unmatched junction bases numbered 8, after V lost 5 bases and J lost 5 bases. The CDR3 is CASSPNDRAYGYTF. CDR3 in DNA: TGTGCCAGCAGCCCCAACGACAGGGCTTATGGCTACACCTTC. Together with reference TRBV7-9 and TRBJ1-2, the CDR3 gives the full variable domain: DTGVSQNPRHKITKRGQNVTFRCDPISEHNRLYWYRQTLGQGPEFLTYFQNEAQLEKSRLLSDRFSAERPKGSFSTLEIQRTEQGDSAMYLCASSPNDRAYGYTFGSGTRLTVV.

The rearrangement joins TRBV12-3 or TRBV12-4 to TRBJ1-6, with D unresolved. The CDR3 contains 13 residues. With 5 bases removed from V and 4 bases from J, the gap between germline ends came to 6 bases. CDR3 in DNA: TGTGCCAGCAGTCCGGGTTATAATTCACCCCTCCACTTT. Protein product: CASSPGYNSPLHF.

This clone was detected once. The chain uses TRBV28 and TRBJ1-6, with D unclear. The CDR3 loop spans 14 amino acids. The ends were cut back, 5 bases at V and 12 bases at J, with 17 bases in the middle. Germline CDR1 MDHEN, CDR2 SYDVKM. The chain's CDR3 is CASSLSGTPLPLHF. DNA of the CDR3: TGTGCCAGCAGTCTCTCGGGAACCCCCCTACCCCTCCACTTT.

The chain has TRBV4-1 and TRBJ1-1; no definite D call. Per germline, CDR1 MGHRA and CDR2 YSYEKL. V was shortened by 0 bases and J by 5 bases, with 10 bases between the two germline ends. The CDR3 has 14 residues. This CDR3 is CASSQDPPRTEAFF. CDR3 nucleotides: TGCGCCAGCAGCCAAGATCCCCCGAGGACTGAAGCTTTCTTT.

The chain has TRBV27 and TRBJ2-7; possibly TRBD2 for D (6 bases). Germline V gives CDR1 MNHEY, CDR2 SMNVEV (reference sequence). This CDR3 contains 15 residues. The V end was cut by 0 bases, the J end by 3 bases, with 12 bases between. The CDR3 DNA is TGTGCCAGCAGTTTATCGATCGTGGAGGGCTACGAGCAGTACTTC. Amino acids: CASSLSIVEGYEQYF.

This rearrangement joins TRBV19 to TRBJ1-1; 7 bases match TRBD1. The CDR3 sequence is 14 residues long. Unmatched junction bases numbered 3, after V lost 5 bases and J lost 0 bases. CDR1 LNHDA and CDR2 SQIVND come from the germline V gene (reference sequence). The DNA of the CDR3 is TGTGCCAGTAGTGGGGGACAGTTGAACACTGAAGCTTTCTTT. Protein product: CASSGGQLNTEAFF.

This chain links TRBV3-1 (or the pseudogene TRBV3-2) with TRBJ2-5, with 13 bases that match TRBD2. This CDR3 is built from 18 residues. Trimming removed 0 bases from V and 4 bases from J; junction bases left unmatched: 8. Germline CDR1 is LGHDT and CDR2 is YNNKEL (reference sequence). Written as DNA, the CDR3 is TGTGCCAGCAGCCAAGATGTTTTGACTAGCGGGGGGTTAGAGACCCAGTACTTC. It specifies CASSQDVLTSGGLETQYF.

The table lists this clone with a count of one. The genes are TRBV6-5 and TRBJ1-2, with 7 bases aligning to TRBD1. The CDR3 is 12 residues long. V was clipped by 2 bases and J by 11 bases; unmatched bases: 5. CDR1 MNHEY and CDR2 SVGAGI come from the germline V gene. The CDR3 DNA reads TGTGCCAGCAGTTACGGCAGGGGGGAATACACCTTC. This gives the protein CASSYGRGEYTF.

The J gene is TRBJ1-5, the V gene TRBV15, with D unclear. Deletions cut 0 bases from V and 4 bases from J, with 7 bases between. This CDR3 is built from 14 residues. CDR1 is LNHNV, CDR2 YYDKDF, per germline (reference sequence). The DNA for the CDR3 is TGTGCCACCAGCAGAGACGGGGAGAATCAGCCCCAGCATTTT. It encodes CATSRDGENQPQHF.

This clone appeared a few times. The chain has TRBV5-1 and TRBJ2-7; the match to TRBD1 covers 11 bases. This CDR3 has 15 amino acids. Germline V lookup: CDR1 SGHRS, CDR2 YFSETQ. The V and J ends lost 0 bases and 4 bases, in that order; junction bases with no gene match: 3. The CDR3 bases are TGCGCCAGCAGCTTGGCCGGGACAGGGGGTTACGAGCAGTACTTC. Protein sequence: CASSLAGTGGYEQYF.

The genes are TRBV4-1 and TRBJ2-1; 14 bases are shared with TRBD2. Germline CDR1 MGHRA, CDR2 YSYEKL. V dropped 3 bases and J dropped 0; count of bases not matched to a gene: 10. This CDR3 comprises 20 residues. The CDR3 spells CASSHQSGTSGGPSYNEQFF. For the CDR3, the DNA is TGCGCCAGCAGCCATCAATCCGGGACTAGCGGGGGACCCTCCTACAATGAGCAGTTCTTC.